These T cell receptor beta chains were read from a single sample in a study of T cells in Graves' hyperthyroidism and ophthalmopathy. From the multiplex PCR reads, TCRdb called clonotypes with MiXCR, one entry per CDR3 protein. The sample carries some 650,000 distinct CDR3 sequences, 16% recorded once. Sequencing input: blood. The receptors derive from a woman in her 40s with Graves' ophthalmopathy. The CDR3 runs from the conserved cysteine through the conserved F or W. D genes are given only for firm matches. Some rows have no size entry. The others give once, few or many, or a class for an expanded clone.

clone size,D gene,V gene,J gene,CDR3 protein,CDR3 DNA
NA,NA,TRBV6-6,TRBJ1-5,CASSYSTGADQPQHF,TGTGCCAGCAGTTACTCGACGGGGGCGGATCAGCCCCAGCATTTT
many,NA,TRBV9,TRBJ2-1,CASSEHQEGEQFF,TGTGCCAGCAGCGAGCACCAAGAAGGTGAGCAGTTCTTC
NA,NA,TRBV6-1,TRBJ2-1,CANTIPHDEQFF,TGTGCCAACACGATCCCACACGATGAGCAGTTCTTC
many,TRBD1,TRBV11-2,TRBJ2-1,CASSTGTGVLNEQFF,TGTGCCAGCAGTACCGGGACAGGGGTTCTTAATGAGCAGTTCTTC
NA,NA,TRBV20-1,TRBJ2-7,CSARDTGVLDEQYF,TGCAGTGCTAGAGATACCGGGGTTCTCGACGAGCAGTACTTC
few,NA,TRBV30,TRBJ1-1,CAWSREWDTEAFF,TGTGCCTGGAGCAGGGAGTGGGACACTGAAGCTTTCTTT
many,NA,TRBV2,TRBJ1-2,CASRKQERRYTF,TGTGCCAGCAGGAAACAGGAGAGGCGCTACACCTTC
many,NA,TRBV18,TRBJ1-3,CASSPGSGNTIYF,TGTGCCAGCTCACCCGGCTCTGGAAACACCATATATTTT
few,NA,TRBV18,TRBJ2-1,CASSPPIGRGAYNEQFF,TGTGCCAGCTCACCACCCATTGGCAGGGGTGCTTACAATGAGCAGTTCTTC
many,TRBD1,TRBV11-2,TRBJ2-2,CASSQGAMGTGELFF,TGTGCCAGCAGCCAGGGGGCGATGGGGACCGGGGAGCTGTTTTTT
many,TRBD1,TRBV2,TRBJ1-2,CASSEALGTDGFTF,TGTGCCAGCAGTGAAGCGCTTGGGACAGATGGTTTCACCTTC
few,TRBD2,TRBV6-2/TRBV6-3,TRBJ2-2,CASLAPALAGGNTGELFF,TGTGCCAGCCTTGCCCCGGCACTAGCGGGGGGAAACACCGGGGAGCTGTTTTTT
NA,TRBD2,TRBV20-1,TRBJ2-1,CSARDPTSGIGNEQFF,TGCAGTGCTAGAGACCCAACTAGCGGGATTGGCAATGAGCAGTTCTTC
many,TRBD2,TRBV3-1,TRBJ2-3,CASSQDFGTRAYTQYF,TGTGCCAGCAGCCAAGACTTCGGGACTAGGGCTTATACGCAGTATTTT
many,NA,TRBV12-3/TRBV12-4,TRBJ2-1,CASSLRATYNEQFF,TGTGCCAGCAGTTTGAGGGCCACCTACAATGAGCAGTTCTTC
many,NA,TRBV18,TRBJ2-3,CASSQDRDTQYF,TGTGCCAGCTCTCAGGACAGAGATACGCAGTATTTT
many,TRBD2,TRBV7-2,TRBJ2-5,CASSLVLAEETQYF,TGTGCCAGCAGCTTAGTTCTAGCGGAAGAGACCCAGTACTTC
many,NA,TRBV7-3,TRBJ2-1,CASSRGSEQFF,TGTGCCAGCAGCAGGGGGTCTGAGCAGTTCTTC
NA,NA,TRBV7-2,TRBJ1-1,CASKPDGNTEAFF,TGTGCCAGCAAGCCGGACGGGAACACTGAAGCTTTCTTT
many,TRBD1,TRBV20-1,TRBJ2-3,CSAAGTDTSSTDTQYF,TGCAGTGCAGCCGGGACAGATACTTCTAGCACAGATACGCAGTATTTT